These T cell receptor beta chains were read from a single sample in a study of cytomegalovirus exposure and HLA in healthy donors. Assay used: immunoSEQ multiplex PCR; TCRdb lists only in-frame clones, some missing. The sample has about 250,000 clones; roughly two thirds are singletons. Input material: PBMCs. These receptors were taken from a female donor in good health and CMV-seronegative. The CDR3 runs from the conserved cysteine through the conserved F or W. A D gene is named only where the DNA matches it firmly. Some rows have no size entry. The others give once, few or many, or a class for an expanded clone.

TRBJ2-2	TRBV5-4	TRBD1	-	CASSSGQGAGGELFF	TGTGCCAGCAGCTCGGGACAGGGGGCCGGCGGGGAGCTGTTTTTT
TRBJ1-2	TRBV7-9	TRBD1	once	CASGQGADYGYTF	TGTGCCAGCGGACAGGGGGCTGACTATGGCTACACCTTC
TRBJ2-1	TRBV20-1	-	-	CSARAGHGQFF	TGCAGTGCTAGGGCAGGGCATGGGCAGTTCTTC
TRBJ2-1	TRBV7-8	-	-	CASSNRGGIPYNEQFF	TGTGCCAGCAGCAACCGAGGAGGTATCCCCTACAATGAGCAGTTCTTC
TRBJ2-7	TRBV5-6	TRBD1	-	CASSLTGVTSYEQYF	TGTGCCAGCAGCTTGACAGGGGTTACCTCCTACGAGCAGTACTTC
TRBJ1-5	TRBV5-1	TRBD1	-	CASSPTTGGNQPQHF	TGCGCCAGCAGCCCAACGACAGGGGGGAATCAGCCCCAGCATTTT
TRBJ2-7	TRBV6-9	TRBD1	-	CASSWTGNSYEQYF	TGTGCCAGCAGTTGGACAGGGAACTCCTACGAGCAGTACTTC
TRBJ1-1	TRBV11-2	-	-	CASSLHFQADTEAFF	TGTGCCAGCAGCTTACACTTCCAAGCGGACACTGAAGCTTTCTTT
TRBJ2-7	TRBV29-1	-	once	CSATTGTPSYEQYF	TGCAGCGCTACAACCGGGACTCCTTCCTACGAGCAGTACTTC
TRBJ2-5	TRBV25-1	-	-	CASSSRETQYF	TGTGCCAGCAGTTCCCGAGAGACCCAGTACTTC
TRBJ2-1	TRBV7-9	TRBD1	-	CASSLGQGAYNEQFF	TGTGCCAGCAGCCTCGGACAGGGAGCATACAATGAGCAGTTCTTC
TRBJ1-1	TRBV11-3	-	-	CASSFSRDTEAFF	TGTGCCAGCAGCTTTTCACGGGACACTGAAGCTTTCTTT
TRBJ1-4	TRBV5-6	-	-	CASSFTETNEKLFF	TGTGCCAGCAGCTTTACCGAGACTAATGAAAAACTGTTTTTT
TRBJ1-1	TRBV6-1	-	-	CASSERAEAFF	TGTGCCAGCAGTGAAAGAGCAGAAGCTTTCTTT